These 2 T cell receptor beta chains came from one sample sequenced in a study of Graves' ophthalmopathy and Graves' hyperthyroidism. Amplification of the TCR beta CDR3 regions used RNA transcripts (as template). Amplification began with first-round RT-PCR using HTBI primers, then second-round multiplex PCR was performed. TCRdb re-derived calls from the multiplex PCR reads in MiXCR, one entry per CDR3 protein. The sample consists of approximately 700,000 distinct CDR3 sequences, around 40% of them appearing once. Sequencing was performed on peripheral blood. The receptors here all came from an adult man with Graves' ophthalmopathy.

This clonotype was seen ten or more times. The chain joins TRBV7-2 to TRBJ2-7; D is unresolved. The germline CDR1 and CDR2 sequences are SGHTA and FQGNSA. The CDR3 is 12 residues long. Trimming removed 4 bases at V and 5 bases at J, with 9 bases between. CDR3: CASSSYRNEQYF. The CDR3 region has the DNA TGTGCCAGCAGCTCTTACAGAAACGAGCAGTACTTC.

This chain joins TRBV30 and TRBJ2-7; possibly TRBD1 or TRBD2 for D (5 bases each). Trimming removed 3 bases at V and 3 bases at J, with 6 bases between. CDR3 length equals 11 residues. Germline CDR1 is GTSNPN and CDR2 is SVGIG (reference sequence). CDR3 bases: TGTGCCTGGAGGAGGGGCTACGAGCAGTACTTC. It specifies CAWRRGYEQYF. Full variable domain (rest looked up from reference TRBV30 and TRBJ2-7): SQTIHQWPATLVQPVGSPLSLECTVEGTSNPNLYWYRQAAGRGLQLLFYSVGIGQISSEVPQNLSASRPQDRQFILSSKKLLLSDSGFYLCAWRRGYEQYFGPGTRLTVT.